The 25 T cell receptor beta chains below were found in one sample sequenced in a study of T cell responses to AZD1222 COVID-19 vaccine. Method: immunoSEQ multiplex PCR; TCRdb's copy keeps in-frame clones and lacks some. The sample shows 75,000 to 80,000 clones, over 60% of them seen only once. The sample here was peripheral blood, taken 28 days after the second dose of the MenACWY control vaccine. The receptor source for this set is an adult who received the MenACWY meningococcal vaccine as a control.

The V gene is TRBV5-1, the J gene TRBJ2-5, with 7 bases lining up with TRBD2. The V gene end was trimmed by 4 bases and the J gene end by 6 bases; junction bases not matched to a gene: 9. Germline loops: CDR1 SGHRS, CDR2 YFSETQ. This CDR3 is built from 14 residues. As DNA, the CDR3 is TGCGCCAGCAGCCAGTTCACTAGCGAGAAGACCCAGTACTTC. Its translation is CASSQFTSEKTQYF.

This clone was counted once. The rearrangement joins TRBV4-3 to TRBJ1-2; D perhaps matches TRBD1 (5 bases). The CDR3 is made up of 14 amino acids. Between the trimmed V and J ends, which lost 0 bases and 7 bases, there was a span of 12 bases. Per germline, CDR1 LGHNA and CDR2 YSLEER. The CDR3 protein is CASSQEGRGSGYTF. CDR3 sequence (DNA): TGCGCCAGCAGCCAAGAGGGGCGGGGATCTGGCTACACCTTC.

This clone was observed once. The chain employs TRBV6-1 and TRBJ2-3, with D perhaps matching TRBD1 (7 bases). Trimming removed 1 base from V and 5 bases from J, with 16 bases in between. CDR3 length: 16 amino acids. CDR1 and CDR2 (germline): MNHNS, SASEGT. The CDR3 bases are TGTGCCAGCAGTGAAGACAAGACAGGGACTGAAGATACGCAGTATTTT. Residues: CASSEDKTGTEDTQYF.

The J gene is TRBJ1-1, the V gene TRBV2; the D is unclear. Germline assignment: CDR1 SNHLY and CDR2 FYNNEI. The CDR3 runs to 13 residues. Trimming removed 8 bases from V and 1 base from J, with 11 bases in between. The CDR3 coding sequence is TGTGCCAGCGTGTATTTCAAGAACACTGAAGCTTTCTTT. This translates into CASVYFKNTEAFF.

J is TRBJ2-1 and V is TRBV7-9, with 8 positions matching TRBD2. V lost 5 bases to trimming and J lost 4 bases; unmatched junction nucleotides: 7. Germline V lookup: CDR1 SEHNR, CDR2 FQNEAQ (reference sequence). The CDR3 contains 15 residues. CDR3 loop: CASSLVAGLYNEQFF. DNA of the CDR3: TGTGCCAGCAGCCTGGTAGCGGGACTTTACAATGAGCAGTTCTTC.

This chain joins TRBV6-5 and TRBJ1-5; no definite D call. The germline V gene has CDR1 MNHEY and CDR2 SVGAGI. This CDR3 is 13 amino acids long. Trimming stripped 8 bases from V and 7 bases from J, with 15 bases between. CDR3 DNA: TGTGCCAGCCGCGACCTTACGGGGCAGCCCCAGCATTTT. Translation: CASRDLTGQPQHF.

The J gene is TRBJ2-7, the V gene TRBV9; D is ambiguous. V was trimmed by 0 bases and J by 2 bases, leaving 12 bases between them. Germline V gene data show CDR1 as SGDLS and CDR2 as YYNGEE. The CDR3 runs 15 residues. This CDR3 reads CASSVGPGATYEQYF. The DNA of the CDR3 is TGTGCCAGCAGCGTAGGGCCGGGCGCAACCTACGAGCAGTACTTC.

This chain links TRBV30 with TRBJ1-2; TRBD1 matches at 7 bases. From germline, CDR1 is GTSNPN and CDR2 SVGIG (reference sequence). This CDR3 is 13 amino acids long. The trim removed 3 bases at V and 2 bases at J, leaving 3 bases unmatched. CDR3 nucleotide sequence: TGTGCCTGGAGCAGGGGGGTCAACTATGGCTACACCTTC. It yields the protein CAWSRGVNYGYTF.

V and J are TRBV30 and TRBJ1-2; TRBD1 agrees at 9 bases. CDR1 and CDR2 (germline): GTSNPN, SVGIG (reference sequence). V was clipped by 7 bases and J by 7 bases; unmatched bases: 4. CDR3 length: 11 amino acids. The CDR3 bases are TGTGCCTCATACAGGGGGCCTGGCTACACCTTC. It encodes CASYRGPGYTF.

This clone was found a few times. This chain uses TRBV15 with TRBJ2-3; a possible D gene is TRBD2 (5 bases). This CDR3 region has 15 residues. V lost 1 base and J 0 bases, leaving 8 bases between the germline ends. Germline CDR1 LNHNV, CDR2 YYDKDF (reference sequence). The CDR3 nucleotides read TGTGCCACCAGCAGAGCGGGATCTAGCACAGATACGCAGTATTTT. Residues: CATSRAGSSTDTQYF. The full variable domain, in which reference TRBV15 and TRBJ2-3 provide the parts outside the CDR3, is DAMVIQNPRYQVTQFGKPVTLSCSQTLNHNVMYWYQQKSSQAPKLLFHYYDKDFNNEADTPDNFQSRRPNTSFCFLDIRSPGLGDTAMYLCATSRAGSSTDTQYFGPGTRLTVL.

V and J are TRBV7-9 and TRBJ2-1; possibly TRBD1 or TRBD2 for D (5 bases each). V was shortened by 7 bases and J by 2 bases, with 15 bases between the two germline ends. Looked up from germline, CDR1 is SEHNR and CDR2 is FQNEAQ (reference sequence). CDR3 size: 15 residues. CDR3 in amino acids: CASTKFRDPYNEQFF. The CDR3 DNA reads TGTGCCAGCACCAAATTCCGGGACCCCTACAATGAGCAGTTCTTC.

The rearrangement joins TRBV6-1 to TRBJ2-7; D not resolved. The germline V and J ends were trimmed by 3 bases and 1 base, with 4 bases remaining between them. The CDR3 spans 12 residues. Germline CDR1 and CDR2: MNHNS and SASEGT. The CDR3 is CASSDLSYEQYF. The CDR3 DNA reads as TGTGCCAGCAGTGATCTTTCCTACGAGCAGTACTTC.

Comment on this clone: One junction end does not reproduce the germline sequence, and a read error may be involved. The J gene is TRBJ2-2, the V gene TRBV24-1, with D perhaps assigned TRBD1 or TRBD2 (5 bases each). CDR1 and CDR2 from the germline V gene are KGHDR and SFDVKD. This CDR3 comprises 11 residues. CDR3 protein: CATSDLGGLFF. CDR3 sequence (DNA): TGTGCCACCAGTGATCTTGGGGGGCTGTTTTTT.

There are a few counts of this clone. The chain has TRBV24-1 and TRBJ2-3, with D unclear. The CDR3 totals 13 residues. Germline loops: CDR1 KGHDR, CDR2 SFDVKD. The V gene lost 4 bases and the J gene lost 5 bases, with 9 bases spanning the gap. The chain's CDR3 is CATSDKHLDTQYF. In DNA form, the CDR3 reads TGTGCCACCAGTGACAAACACTTAGATACGCAGTATTTT.

The CDR3 here is CAWSAQLAGGPNEQFF. CDR3 coding DNA: TGTGCCTGGAGTGCCCAGCTAGCGGGGGGGCCAAATGAGCAGTTCTTC. The genes are TRBV30 and TRBJ2-1; 12 bases align to TRBD2. V was clipped by 1 base and J by 7 bases; unmatched bases: 8. Germline loops: CDR1 GTSNPN, CDR2 SVGIG (reference sequence). The CDR3 length is 16 residues.

The V call is TRBV29-1, the J call TRBJ2-1; tentatively, D is TRBD2 (6 bases). The V gene's germline CDR1 is SQVTM and CDR2 ANQGSEA. The CDR3 has 15 amino acids. V shed 6 bases and J shed 3 bases, with 18 bases lying between them. The chain's CDR3 is CSVRRPGVVYNEQFF. CDR3 sequence (DNA): TGCAGCGTCCGAAGGCCGGGAGTGGTCTACAATGAGCAGTTCTTC.

The CDR3 protein is CASSLYRGIPNEKLFF. CDR3 bases: TGTGCCAGCAGCTTGTACAGGGGGATTCCTAATGAAAAACTGTTTTTT. The V gene is TRBV5-6, the J gene TRBJ1-4; 8 nucleotides agree with TRBD1. V was pared by 1 base and J by 3 bases, with 5 bases of the junction left unmatched. CDR3 length: 16 amino acids. The germline V gene has CDR1 SGHDT and CDR2 YYEEEE.

V gene TRBV7-8 combines with J gene TRBJ2-1; D gene ambiguous. V gave up 5 bases and J gave up 5 bases, with 7 bases separating them. The CDR3 has 12 amino acids. Germline CDR1 reads SGHVS; CDR2 reads FQNEAQ. In DNA, the CDR3 is TGTGCCAGCAGCCTGGACCACAATGAGCAGTTCTTC. Translation gives CASSLDHNEQFF.

A note on this clone: The sample contains more than one DNA sequence encoding this CDR3. V usage is TRBV6-5 and J usage is TRBJ1-1; 8 bases align to TRBD1. The CDR3 extends over 15 amino acids. CDR1 is MNHEY and CDR2 is SVGAGI in the germline V gene. CDR3 coding DNA: TGTGGGGTCAGGGCATTACAGGGGGAGAACACTGAAGCTTTCTTT. This encodes CGVRALQGENTEAFF.

The chain employs TRBV10-3 and TRBJ2-3; tentatively, D is TRBD1 or TRBD2 (5 bases each). The V gene's germline CDR1 is ENHRY and CDR2 SYGVKD. V lost 3 bases and J lost 0, with 13 bases in between. This CDR3 is built from 16 residues. CDR3 DNA: TGTGCCATCAGTGATACCGGGACCACTAGCACAGATACGCAGTATTTT. Its protein is CAISDTGTTSTDTQYF.

The chain is built from TRBV4-2 and TRBJ1-1; 10 bases line up with TRBD1. V lost 6 bases to trimming and J lost 5 bases; unmatched junction nucleotides: 6. This CDR3 spans 14 amino acids. Per the germline V gene, CDR1 is LGHNA and CDR2 is YNFKEQ. The CDR3 coding sequence is TGTGCCAGCAGTCTAGCGGACAGGGGGACTGAAGCTTTCTTT. Amino acids: CASSLADRGTEAFF.

CDR3 sequence (DNA): TGTGCCAGCAGCCCGGGGGGAATTTACCTTAACACTGAAGCTTTCTTT. Residues: CASSPGGIYLNTEAFF. The V call is TRBV5-4, the J call TRBJ1-1; D perhaps matches TRBD1 (5 bases). The CDR3 spans 16 residues. The germline V gene encodes CDR1 SGHNT and CDR2 YYREEE (reference sequence). With 4 bases removed from V and 2 bases from J, the gap between germline ends came to 18 bases.

This clone has just one count. V is TRBV6-5 and J is TRBJ1-1; TRBD1 aligns across 8 bases. CDR3 length equals 14 residues. Looked up from germline, CDR1 is MNHEY and CDR2 is SVGAGI. V shed 6 bases, J shed 0 bases, and the junction held 3 bases outside the gene matches. The CDR3 loop is CASRDRGMNTEAFF. CDR3 DNA sequence: TGTGCCAGCAGAGACAGGGGTATGAACACTGAAGCTTTCTTT.

The chain uses TRBV5-1 and TRBJ2-5; no firm D call. CDR3 length equals 13 residues. Per germline, CDR1 SGHRS and CDR2 YFSETQ. With 3 bases removed from V and 2 bases from J, the gap between germline ends came to 8 bases. CDR3 region: CASSYGGQETQYF. The CDR3 region has the DNA TGCGCCAGCAGCTACGGCGGACAAGAGACCCAGTACTTC.

CDR3 loop: CASSSGTGGIVGELFF. DNA for the CDR3: TGTGCCAGCAGTTCTGGGACAGGGGGGATAGTCGGGGAGCTGTTTTTT. The chain uses TRBV6-5 and TRBJ2-2; 11 bases match TRBD1. The CDR3 extends over 16 amino acids. Germline V gene data show CDR1 as MNHEY and CDR2 as SVGAGI. Trimming at V came to 4 bases and at J to 7 bases, leaving 8 bases not matched to a gene.